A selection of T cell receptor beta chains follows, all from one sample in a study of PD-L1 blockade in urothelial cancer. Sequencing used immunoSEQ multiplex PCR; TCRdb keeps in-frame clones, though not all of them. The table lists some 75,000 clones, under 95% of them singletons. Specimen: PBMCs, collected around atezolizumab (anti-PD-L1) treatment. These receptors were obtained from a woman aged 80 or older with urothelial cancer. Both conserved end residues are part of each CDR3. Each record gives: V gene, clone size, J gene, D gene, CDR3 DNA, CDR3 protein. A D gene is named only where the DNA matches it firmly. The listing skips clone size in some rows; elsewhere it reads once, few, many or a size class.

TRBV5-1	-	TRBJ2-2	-	TGCGCCAGCAGCTTGGGGGCCGCCGGGGAGCTGTTTTTT	CASSLGAAGELFF
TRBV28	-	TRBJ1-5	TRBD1	TGTGCCAGCACAACAGGGGGCCTACAGCCCCAGCATTTT	CASTTGGLQPQHF
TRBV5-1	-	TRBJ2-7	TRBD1	TGCGCCAGCAGCTTGGATGGACAGGGCCTTGGGGACGAGCAGTACTTC	CASSLDGQGLGDEQYF
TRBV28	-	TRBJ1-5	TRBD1	TGTGCCAGCAGTACGGGGACAGTTATCAATCAGCCCCAGCATTTT	CASSTGTVINQPQHF
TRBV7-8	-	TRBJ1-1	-	TGTGCCAGCAGCTTAGGGGGAGACACTGAAGCTTTCTTT	CASSLGGDTEAFF
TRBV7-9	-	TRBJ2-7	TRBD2	TGTGCCAGCAGCTCTGGACTAGCGGGAGTGTACGAGCAGTACTTC	CASSSGLAGVYEQYF
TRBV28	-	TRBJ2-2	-	TGTGCCAGCAGACTCAACCTAGGGAGTCCCGGGGAGCTGTTTTTT	CASRLNLGSPGELFF
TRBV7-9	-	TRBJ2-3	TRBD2	TGTGCCAGCAGCCTGAGACTAGCGGGAGGGGGTAGCACAGATACGCAGTATTTT	CASSLRLAGGGSTDTQYF
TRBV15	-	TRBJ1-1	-	TGTGCCACCAGCAGAGGTTATACACCCGGGGGGACTGAAGCTTTCTTT	CATSRGYTPGGTEAFF
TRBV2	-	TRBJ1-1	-	TGTGCCAGCAGTGAGGGGCCAATCGGGACTGAAGCTTTCTTT	CASSEGPIGTEAFF
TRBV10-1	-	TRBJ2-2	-	TGCGCCAGCAGTGACCAGGGGTTTAGGGCCGGGGAGCTGTTTTTT	CASSDQGFRAGELFF
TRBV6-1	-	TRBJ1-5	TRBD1	TGTGCCAGCAGTGAAAAGACAGGGGCGAGTCAGCCCCAGCATTTT	CASSEKTGASQPQHF
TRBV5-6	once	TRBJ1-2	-	TGTGCCAGCAGTTCCTCGGTGTCGGCGGACTCCTATGGCTACACCTTC	CASSSSVSADSYGYTF
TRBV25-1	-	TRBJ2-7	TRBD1	TGTGCCAGCAGTCCAACAGGGGGCCGTACCTACGAGCAGTACTTC	CASSPTGGRTYEQYF
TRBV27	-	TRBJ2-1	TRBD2	TGTGCCAGCAGTCCCCTCTCTGCGGGAGGGCCCAATGAGCAGTTCTTC	CASSPLSAGGPNEQFF
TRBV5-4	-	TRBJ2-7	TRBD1	TGTGCCAGCTCCGGGACAGGGAGGGACGAGCAGTACTTC	CASSGTGRDEQYF
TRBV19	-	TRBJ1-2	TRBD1	TGTGCCAGTACAAGACAGGGCTATGGCTACACCTTC	CASTRQGYGYTF
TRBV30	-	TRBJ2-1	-	TGTGCCTGGAGTCCACTAGCAACCCGTTGGGAGCAGTTCTTC	CAWSPLATRWEQFF
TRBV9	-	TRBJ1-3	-	TGTGCCAGCAGCGTAGAGCAGGGCAACACCATATATTTT	CASSVEQGNTIYF
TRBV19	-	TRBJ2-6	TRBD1	TGTGCCAGTAGTATAGACCGGGACAGCCCACTGTTGGGGGCCAACGTCCTGACTTTC	CASSIDRDSPLLGANVLTF
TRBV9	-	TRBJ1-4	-	TGTGCCAGCAGCCCTGGACAGTCTGGTGAAAAACTGTTTTTT	CASSPGQSGEKLFF
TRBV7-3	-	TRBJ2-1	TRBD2	TGTGCCAGCAGCCACCCGACTAGCGGGAGTTATCATCCCGACAATGAGCAGTTCTTC	CASSHPTSGSYHPDNEQFF
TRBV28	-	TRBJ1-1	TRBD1	TGTGCCAGCCTCGGACAGGGGGGCACTGAAGCTTTCTTT	CASLGQGGTEAFF
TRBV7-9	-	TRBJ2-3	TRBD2	TGTGCCAGCAGCTTATACCCTAGCGGAATCACAGATACGCAGTATTTT	CASSLYPSGITDTQYF
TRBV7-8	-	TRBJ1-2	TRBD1	TGTGCCAGCAGCCACAGGGGGAGCTATGGCTACACCTTC	CASSHRGSYGYTF
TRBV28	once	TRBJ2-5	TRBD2	TGTGCCAGCAGTTTCGGCCTAGCGGAAAAGTACTTC	CASSFGLAEKYF
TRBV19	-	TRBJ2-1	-	TGTGCCAGTAGTATACTGGCTAGCGCAAAATACAATGAGCAGTTCTTC	CASSILASAKYNEQFF
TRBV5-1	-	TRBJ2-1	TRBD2	TGCGCCAGCAGCCCGGGGGGGGGTATCAATGAGCAGTTCTTC	CASSPGGGINEQFF
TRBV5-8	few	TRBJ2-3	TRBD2	TGTGCCAGCAGCTTTTTAGGCGGGAGGGGACGCGGCGGCACAGATACGCAGTATTTT	CASSFLGGRGRGGTDTQYF
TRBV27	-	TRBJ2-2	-	TGTGCCAGCAAGAGGGCAGGGGAGAACACCGGGGAGCTGTTTTTT	CASKRAGENTGELFF
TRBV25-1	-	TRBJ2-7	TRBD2	TGTGCCAGCAGTCATCCGCTAGCGGGGGTCCGGGAGCAGTACTTC	CASSHPLAGVREQYF
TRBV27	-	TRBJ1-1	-	TGTGCCAGCAGACTGCGCAGGGGAAGCGCTGAAGCTTTCTTT	CASRLRRGSAEAFF
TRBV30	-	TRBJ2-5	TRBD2	TGTGCCTGGAGTGCCCTAACTAGCGGGAGGGGAGAGACCCAGTACTTC	CAWSALTSGRGETQYF
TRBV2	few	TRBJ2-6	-	TGTGCCAGCAGTGATTGGGCTGCTGGGGCCAACGTCCTGACTTTC	CASSDWAAGANVLTF
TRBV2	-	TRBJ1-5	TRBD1	TGTGCCAGCAGTGAAGTTAGGGGGCATCAGCCCCAGCATTTT	CASSEVRGHQPQHF
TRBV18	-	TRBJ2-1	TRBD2	TGTGCCAGCTCACCATGGGGCGGGAGTGGAAGGTCCTACAATGAGCAGTTCTTC	CASSPWGGSGRSYNEQFF
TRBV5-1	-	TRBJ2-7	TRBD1	TGCGCCAGCAGCAGGACAGGGATTTACTACGAGCAGTACTTC	CASSRTGIYYEQYF
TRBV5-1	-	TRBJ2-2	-	TGCGCCAGTGCCCTAGGACAAGCGAACACCGGGGAGCTGTTTTTT	CASALGQANTGELFF
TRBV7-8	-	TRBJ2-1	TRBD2	TGTGCCAGCAGCCTCCGTACCGGGACTAGCGGGAGGGCAAGCTACAATGAGCAGTTCTTC	CASSLRTGTSGRASYNEQFF
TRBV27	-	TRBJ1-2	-	TGTGCCAGCAGTTCCCAGGGGAGCGGCTACACCTTC	CASSSQGSGYTF
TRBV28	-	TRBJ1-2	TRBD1	TGTGCCAGCAGTCCAAGCCTGGGACAGGGGGCAGGTGGCTATGGCTACACCTTC	CASSPSLGQGAGGYGYTF
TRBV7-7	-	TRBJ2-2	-	TGTGCCAGCAGCAGCACAGGGTCCGGGGAGCTGTTTTTT	CASSSTGSGELFF
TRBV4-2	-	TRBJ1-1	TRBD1	TGTGCCAGCAGCCAAGATAAAGGGCAGGGGGCGTGGGCCACTGAAGCTTTCTTT	CASSQDKGQGAWATEAFF
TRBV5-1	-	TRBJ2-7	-	TGCGCCAGCAGCTTGGGGACAGCGAGCTCCTACGAGCAGTACTTC	CASSLGTASSYEQYF
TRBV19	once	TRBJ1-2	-	TGTGCCTCCGCAGCCACCGGAGGCCAGGGCTACACCTTC	CASAATGGQGYTF
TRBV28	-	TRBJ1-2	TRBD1	TGTGCCAGCAGTTTCGGACAGGCTAACTATGGCTACACCTTC	CASSFGQANYGYTF
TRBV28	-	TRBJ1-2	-	TGTGCCAGCAGTTTGGGGAGTGGCTACACCTTC	CASSLGSGYTF
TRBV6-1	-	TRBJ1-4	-	TGTGCCAGCACTTCGGGACGGGGGTTGTTTTTT	CASTSGRGLFF
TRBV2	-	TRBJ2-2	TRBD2	TGTGCCAGCAGGATCAGGACTAGCGGCGGGGAGCTGTTTTTT	CASRIRTSGGELFF
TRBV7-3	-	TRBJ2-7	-	TGTGCCAGCAGCTTAACGATGCGGGCTCAGCAGTACTTC	CASSLTMRAQQYF
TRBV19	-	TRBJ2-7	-	TGTGCCAGTACCAAGGGGCGGGGCAGTAGCGAGCAGTACTTC	CASTKGRGSSEQYF